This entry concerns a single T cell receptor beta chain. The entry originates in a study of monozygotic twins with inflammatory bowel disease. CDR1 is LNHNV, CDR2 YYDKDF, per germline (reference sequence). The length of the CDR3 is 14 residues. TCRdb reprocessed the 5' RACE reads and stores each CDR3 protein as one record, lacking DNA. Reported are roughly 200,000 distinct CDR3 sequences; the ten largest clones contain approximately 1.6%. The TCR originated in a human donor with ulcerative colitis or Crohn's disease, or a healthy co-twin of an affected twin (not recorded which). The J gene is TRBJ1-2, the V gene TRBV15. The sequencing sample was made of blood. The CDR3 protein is CATSRDREFYGYTF.